This TCR beta chain was recorded in a study of cytomegalovirus exposure and HLA in healthy donors. The PCR had 60 Vbeta and 13 Jbeta primers. Produced via immunoSEQ multiplex PCR; TCRdb's table is partial and in-frame only. Among approximately 260,000 clones, around 90% were seen once, and the ten largest hold about 1.7%. The V end lost 0 bases, the J end lost 4 bases, and 8 bases lay between the germline ends. Germline V lookup: CDR1 SGHNT, CDR2 YYREEE (reference sequence). The CDR3 covers 13 residues. Sequences were obtained from PBMCs. The chain links TRBV5-4 to TRBJ2-7, with a weak D call TRBD1 (6 bases). The sequence derives from a girl aged 2 to 10 in good health and CMV-seronegative. The CDR3 sequence is CASSLVGTYEQYF. The CDR3 region has the DNA TGTGCCAGCAGCTTGGTAGGGACATACGAGCAGTACTTC.